This TCR beta chain was profiled in a study of blood T cells in healthy people across ages. Through a sample-barcoded 5' primer and a J-beta primer mix, a second PCR was run for roughly 6 to 12 cycles. TCRdb fed the 5' RACE reads into MiXCR, producing one record per CDR3 protein. The sample contains 700,000 to 800,000 distinct CDR3 sequences, roughly 47% of which appear only once. V was pared by 6 bases and J by 0 bases, with 12 bases between. The germline gives CDR1 SQVTM, CDR2 ANQGSEA. The CDR3 has 13 amino acids. A word on this clonotype: Its antigen is unknown.

Study-wide results and caveats: Among T cells, TCR beta diversity per million cells dropped roughly linearly as age rose. The authors considered diversity estimates from one million T cells to be underestimates. There were more naive CD4+ cells and higher diversity in long-lived donors than in aged donors. For the donors, CMV status was unknown and possibly confounded expanded clonotype changes.

V and J are TRBV29-1 and TRBJ2-7; unclear D gene. Sequencing was carried out using blood. This clonotype was obtained from an older woman in good health. The CDR3 region is CSVAEQSSYEQYF. CDR3 in DNA: TGCAGCGTGGCGGAGCAGAGCTCCTACGAGCAGTACTTC.